The rows below give T cell receptor beta chains drawn from one sample of a study of cytomegalovirus exposure and HLA in healthy donors. The data were produced by immunoSEQ multiplex PCR, yet TCRdb's version contains in-frame clones alone and is incomplete. The sample shows around 45,000 clones, and under 2% sits with its ten largest clones. Sequenced sample: PBMCs. The receptors stem from a woman in her 30s in good health and CMV-seronegative. CDR3s include the opening cysteine and the closing phenylalanine or tryptophan. Fields, in order: D gene, J gene, V gene, CDR3 length, CDR3 protein, CDR3 DNA. A D gene is named only where the DNA matches it firmly.

>-|TRBJ1-2|TRBV11-2|12
CASSSTEYGYTF
TGTGCCAGCAGCTCAACAGAGTATGGCTACACCTTC
>TRBD1|TRBJ1-1|TRBV10-3|14
CAIRETDRVLEAFF
TGTGCCATCAGGGAAACGGACAGGGTTCTTGAAGCTTTCTTT
>-|TRBJ2-1|TRBV9|15
CASSTGGIGYNEQFF
TGTGCCAGCAGCACCGGCGGGATTGGCTACAATGAGCAGTTCTTC
>-|TRBJ1-1|TRBV29-1|13
CSVDGGSRTEAFF
TGCAGCGTTGACGGCGGCAGCCGCACTGAAGCTTTCTTT
>TRBD2|TRBJ2-2|TRBV7-3|14
CASSDSGSAGELFF
TGTGCCAGCAGCGATAGCGGGAGTGCCGGGGAGCTGTTTTTT
>-|TRBJ2-3|TRBV18|16
CASSPTDRGIRDTQYF
TGTGCCAGCTCACCAACGGATCGCGGAATACGAGATACGCAGTATTTT
>TRBD1|TRBJ2-7|TRBV4-2|15
CASSQDEGAVSEQYF
TGTGCCAGCAGCCAAGACGAGGGGGCTGTGTCTGAGCAGTACTTC
>TRBD2|TRBJ2-7|TRBV7-9|18
CASSFPTSGSSSSYEQYF
TGTGCCAGCAGCTTCCCCACTAGCGGGAGTTCCAGCTCCTACGAGCAGTACTTC
>TRBD2|TRBJ2-7|TRBV11-2|15
CASRQTSGGLDEQYF
TGTGCCAGCAGACAAACTAGCGGGGGTCTTGACGAGCAGTACTTC
>-|TRBJ1-1|TRBV6-1|12
CASRQGGTEAFF
TGTGCCAGCAGACAGGGTGGCACTGAAGCTTTCTTT